This T cell receptor beta chain is drawn from a study of radiation and T cells in renal cell carcinoma. Turning to the study itself: Nephrectomy followed 15 Gy stereotactic body radiation by 4 weeks.

Time point reported: blood 2 weeks post-SBRT. The treatment: 15 Gy SBRT to primary tumor, nephrectomy 4 weeks later. Sequencing used immunoSEQ multiplex PCR; TCRdb keeps in-frame clones, though not all of them. The sample shows 150,000 or so clones, 80% to 90% of them seen only once. The CDR3 runs to 14 residues. Trimming cost V 5 bases and J 4 bases; bases outside gene matches: 7. Germline loops: CDR1 SNHLY, CDR2 FYNNEI. The clonotype comes from a woman aged 45-65 years with renal cell carcinoma. V gene TRBV2 combines with J gene TRBJ2-7; 8 nucleotides align to TRBD1. This specimen consisted of blood, obtained from a patient whose treatment included radiotherapy and nephrectomy. CDR3 coding DNA: TGTGCCAGCAGTATCGGGACAGGCGATTACGAGCAGTACTTC. Amino acid sequence: CASSIGTGDYEQYF.